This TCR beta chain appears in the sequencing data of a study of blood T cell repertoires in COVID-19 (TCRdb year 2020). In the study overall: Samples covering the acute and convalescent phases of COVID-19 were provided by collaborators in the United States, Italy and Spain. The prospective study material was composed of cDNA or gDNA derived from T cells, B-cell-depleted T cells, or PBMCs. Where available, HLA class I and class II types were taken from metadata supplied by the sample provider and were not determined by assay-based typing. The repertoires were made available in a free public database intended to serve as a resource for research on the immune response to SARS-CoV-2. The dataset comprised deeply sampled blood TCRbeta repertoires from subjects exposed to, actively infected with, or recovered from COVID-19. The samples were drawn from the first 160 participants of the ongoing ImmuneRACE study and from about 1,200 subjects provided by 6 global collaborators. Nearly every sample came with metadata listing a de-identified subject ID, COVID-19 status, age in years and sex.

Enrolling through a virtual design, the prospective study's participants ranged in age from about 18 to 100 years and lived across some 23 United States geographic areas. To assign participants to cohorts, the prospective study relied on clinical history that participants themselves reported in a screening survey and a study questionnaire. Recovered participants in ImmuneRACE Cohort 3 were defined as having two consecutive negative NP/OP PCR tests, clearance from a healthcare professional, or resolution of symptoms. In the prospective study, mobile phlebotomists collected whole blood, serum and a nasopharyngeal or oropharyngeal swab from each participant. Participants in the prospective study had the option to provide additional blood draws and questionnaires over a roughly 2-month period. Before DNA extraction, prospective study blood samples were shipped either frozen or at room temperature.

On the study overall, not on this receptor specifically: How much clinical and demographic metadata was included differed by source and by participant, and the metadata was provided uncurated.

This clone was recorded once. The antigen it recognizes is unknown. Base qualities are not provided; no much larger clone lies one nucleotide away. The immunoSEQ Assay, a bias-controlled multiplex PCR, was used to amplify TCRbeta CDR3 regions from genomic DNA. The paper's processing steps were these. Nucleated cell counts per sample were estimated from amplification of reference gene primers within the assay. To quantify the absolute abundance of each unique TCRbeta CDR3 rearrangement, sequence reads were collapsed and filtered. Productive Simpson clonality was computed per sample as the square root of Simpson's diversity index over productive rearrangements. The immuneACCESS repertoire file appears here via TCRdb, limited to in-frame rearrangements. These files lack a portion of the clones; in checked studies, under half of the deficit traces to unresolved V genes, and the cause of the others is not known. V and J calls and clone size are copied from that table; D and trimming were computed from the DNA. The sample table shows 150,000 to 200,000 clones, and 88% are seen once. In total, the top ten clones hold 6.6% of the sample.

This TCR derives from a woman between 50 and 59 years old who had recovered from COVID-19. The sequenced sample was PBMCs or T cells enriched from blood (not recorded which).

The DNA reads as follows: TGTGCCAGTAGAAAGGACAGGGGGCTGGTAAATGAGCAGTTCTTC. This is translated as CASRKDRGLVNEQFF. The chain joins TRBV19 to TRBJ2-1, with 11 bases matching TRBD1. V trim: 6 bases; J trim: 7 bases; unmatched bases: 8. CDR3 length: 15 amino acids, cysteine to phenylalanine. Only the CDR3 DNA is retained, 45 bases long and in frame from the first base. CDR1 and CDR2 (LNHDA, SQIVND) derive from the germline V gene (reference sequence).